This entry concerns a single T cell receptor (beta chain). No cognate antigen has been identified for it. Per-nucleotide qualities are absent, and no much larger clonotype sits a single base away. This sample is part of a study of PD-1 blockade in mismatch repair-deficient tumors (dated by TCRdb to about 2017). Regarding the study in general: Between September 2013 and 2016, the trial enrolled about 93 consecutive patients with roughly 13 mismatch repair-deficient cancer types, every one of whom had been previously treated and was progressing. Deep sequencing of TCR CDR3 regions was used to track tumor-associated T cell clones in peripheral blood of patients responding to PD-1 blockade.

The method was the immunoSEQ multiplex PCR assay. Here the immuneACCESS table is served through TCRdb, limited to in-frame sequences with V and J called. Missing clones are a known gap in these copies; in checked studies unresolved V genes cover under half, and the rest lacks a known reason. Across this sample there are some 16,000 clones, with about 87% seen only once. In total, the top ten clones hold 1.6% of the sample. A distance of 10 bases separates the germline ends of V and J, which lose 6 bases and 2 bases respectively. Reading the germline V gene gives CDR1 MNHEY and CDR2 SVGAGI. From its cysteine to its phenylalanine, the CDR3 spans 13 amino acids. Just the 39-base CDR3 DNA is kept, in frame starting at base 1. For every enrolled patient, mismatch repair deficiency was confirmed by either polymerase chain reaction or immunohistochemistry. A few patients who responded to pembrolizumab therapy underwent TCR sequencing. In the phase II trial, pembrolizumab PD-1 blockade was tested prospectively in advanced mismatch repair-deficient cancers, no matter which tissue of origin the cancers came from. Serial peripheral blood T cell samples were collected before and at multiple times after starting PD-1 blockade. The timing of each blood sample was reported as weeks after the first dose of pembrolizumab.

General study outcomes and caveats: Rapid expansion after pembrolizumab followed by contraction, generally before radiologic responses, was shown by tumor-resident clones, which were often undetectable in blood before treatment.

This clonotype was obtained from an adult with mismatch repair-deficient cancer. In this chain, TRBV6-5 is recombined with TRBJ1-1, and possibly TRBD1, on 5 matching bases. The sample in question was PBMCs, obtained about 23 weeks after starting pembrolizumab. The nucleotide sequence reads TGTGCCAGCAGCACGACAGCCAACACTGAAGCTTTCTTT. This encodes CASSTTANTEAFF.